The 4 T cell receptor beta chains listed next were all sequenced from one sample in a study of beta chain features in type 1 diabetes. Study-wide results and limits: Type 1 diabetes patients showed a moderate but significant shortening of TCRB CDR3s in all four CD4+ subsets.

These receptors are not linked to any known antigen. The sequenced template was cDNA made from the entire isolated RNA. Sequencing used immunoSEQ multiplex PCR; TCRdb keeps in-frame clones, though not all of them. The sample consists of 150,000 to 200,000 clones, roughly 59% of them appearing once. Sequencing was performed on naive CD4+ T cells from blood. The receptors stem from a man aged 25-40 years with type 1 diabetes.

The chain couples TRBV4-3 to TRBJ2-3; TRBD2 matches 10 bases. The CDR3 length is 16 residues. V shed 3 bases, J shed 1 base, and the junction held 4 bases outside the gene matches. CDR1 is LGHNA, CDR2 YSLEER, per germline. CDR3 in DNA: TGCGCCAGCAGCCAGCCCGGGACTAGCGGCACAGATACGCAGTATTTT. This translates into CASSQPGTSGTDTQYF.

In its sample, this clone was seen a few times. J is TRBJ2-7 and V is TRBV4-3, with 9 bases aligning to TRBD2. Losses at the gene ends were 2 bases for V and 4 bases for J; bases not matched to a gene: 6. The CDR3 extends over 15 amino acids. CDR1 LGHNA and CDR2 YSLEER come from the germline V gene. The CDR3 DNA follows: TGCGCCAGCAGCCAATCTAGCGGGGCACCTTACGAGCAGTACTTC. This translates into CASSQSSGAPYEQYF.

The J gene is TRBJ2-1, the V gene TRBV18; TRBD1 matches 7 bases. The CDR3 runs to 15 residues. Trimming took 5 bases from V and 0 from J; bases not matched to a gene: 4. Germline V lookup: CDR1 KGHSH, CDR2 LQKENI. In nucleotides, the CDR3 is TGTGCCAGCTCAACGACAGGGAGCTCCTACAATGAGCAGTTCTTC. Translation: CASSTTGSSYNEQFF.

This clone was recorded a few times. The chain uses TRBV21-1 and TRBJ2-3; TRBD1, the table's D call, was not compared with the DNA. TRBV21-1 counts as a pseudogene. The CDR3 extends over 16 amino acids. CDR3 nucleotide sequence: TGTGCCAGCAGCAGAGCGGGGGCCCAACGCACAGATACGCAGTATTTT. This translates into CASSRAGAQRTDTQYF.